This paragraph covers one T cell receptor beta chain sequence. This entry comes from a study of cytomegalovirus exposure and HLA in healthy donors. PCR involved 60 Vbeta and 13 Jbeta primers. Clones were read by immunoSEQ multiplex PCR, and TCRdb kept only the in-frame ones, dropping some. Of about 160,000 clones in the sample, about 77% were seen once. CDR1 is GTSNPN, CDR2 SVGIG, per germline (reference sequence). The CDR3 is made up of 15 amino acids. The V end was cut by 5 bases, the J end by 0 bases, with 16 bases between. This TCR was recovered from a man younger than 40 in good health and CMV-seronegative. V usage is TRBV30 and J usage is TRBJ1-1; D is ambiguous. Sequenced sample: PBMCs. Here the CDR3 reads CAWLSPGYMNTEAFF. The CDR3 DNA follows: TGTGCCTGGCTGTCCCCAGGCTACATGAACACTGAAGCTTTCTTT.